This T cell receptor beta chain was sequenced during a study of STAT5B mutations in CD4+ large granular lymphocyte leukemia. The CDR3 has 15 residues. Trimming pared 6 bases from V and 8 bases from J, leaving 22 bases between. Germline lookup yields CDR1 LNHDA and CDR2 SQIVND (reference sequence). Produced via immunoSEQ multiplex PCR; TCRdb's table is partial and in-frame only. The table has 30,000 to 40,000 clones, 69% seen once; the top ten hold 2.5% to 3%. The rearrangement links TRBV19 to TRBJ1-2, with TRBD1 as a possible D gene (5 bases). The sample consisted of CD4+ T cells from blood buffy coats. The sequence derives from a human donor in good health. The CDR3 spells CASRTTGPFGGGYTF. The CDR3 coding sequence is TGTGCCAGTAGGACGACGGGACCCTTCGGCGGGGGCTACACCTTC.